One sample yielded the 27 T cell receptor beta chains listed below, sequenced in a study of PD-L1 blockade in urothelial cancer (dated by TCRdb to the late 2010s). The receptor library was made with the immunoSEQ multiplex PCR assay. This is the immuneACCESS table as TCRdb keeps it, with only in-frame sequences that have V and J called. A part of the clones is gone; compared with another copy, unresolved V genes explain less than half, and the rest is unexplained. The sample data list around 51,000 clones, and around 87% of these were observed just once. The ten largest clones take up roughly 17% of the sample. Specimen: PBMCs, collected around atezolizumab (anti-PD-L1) treatment. The receptors here all came from a man in his sixties with urothelial cancer.

This rearrangement joins TRBV5-4 to TRBJ1-2; 7 bases match TRBD1. Germline lookup yields CDR1 SGHNT and CDR2 YYREEE (reference sequence). The CDR3 covers 14 residues. J was trimmed by 6 bases and V by 0 bases; bases with no gene match: 5. The CDR3 region is CASSLVGGGHGYTF. DNA for the CDR3: TGTGCCAGCAGCTTGGTAGGGGGCGGGCATGGCTACACCTTC.

V and J are TRBV4-1 and TRBJ2-5; TRBD1 matches at 11 bases. Losses at the gene ends were 3 bases for V and 2 bases for J; bases not matched to a gene: 8. Germline CDR1 is MGHRA and CDR2 is YSYEKL. CDR3 length: 17 residues. The chain's CDR3 is CASSQGQGDRGQETQYF. The CDR3, as DNA: TGCGCCAGCAGCCAGGGACAGGGGGACAGGGGGCAAGAGACCCAGTACTTC.

This clone was seen a single time. The V and J genes are TRBV9 and TRBJ2-5; possibly TRBD1 for D (6 bases). Germline CDR1 is SGDLS and CDR2 is YYNGEE. The V and J ends lost 1 base and 3 bases respectively, with 13 bases between them. The CDR3 runs to 15 residues. This CDR3 reads CASSVIRGNKETQYF. CDR3 bases: TGTGCCAGCAGCGTAATTAGGGGGAACAAAGAGACCCAGTACTTC.

This sequence joins TRBV29-1 and TRBJ2-3; TRBD1 matches 9 bases. Germline loops: CDR1 SQVTM, CDR2 ANQGSEA. The CDR3 is 12 residues long. V lost 6 bases, J lost 8 bases, and 6 bases stayed unmatched. CDR3 region: CSVGQGMTTQYF. CDR3 nucleotides: TGCAGCGTCGGACAGGGGATGACTACGCAGTATTTT.

The genes are TRBV28 and TRBJ2-7, with TRBD2 matching over 14 bases. The germline gives CDR1 MDHEN, CDR2 SYDVKM. The CDR3 is made up of 17 amino acids. The J segment lost 0 bases and the V segment lost 6 bases, leaving 7 bases of the junction unmatched. The CDR3 spells CASRAGTSGSVSYEQYF. CDR3 in DNA: TGTGCCAGCAGAGCCGGGACTAGCGGGAGCGTCTCCTACGAGCAGTACTTC.

The chain links TRBV7-2 to TRBJ1-1; TRBD1 agrees at 8 bases. J lost 3 bases, V lost 5 bases, and 8 bases had no gene match. Germline V CDR1 and CDR2: SGHTA, FQGNSA. The CDR3 length is 15 residues. The CDR3 coding sequence is TGTGCCAGCAGCCTAAACCCGGGACAGGACACTGAAGCTTTCTTT. Residues: CASSLNPGQDTEAFF.

The chain couples TRBV6-5 to TRBJ1-3, with 8 bases lining up with TRBD1. Germline CDR1 is MNHEY and CDR2 is SVGAGI. Trimming took 6 bases from V and 2 from J; bases not matched to a gene: 6. The CDR3 is made up of 15 amino acids. The DNA for the CDR3 is TGTGCCAGCAGCACGGACAGGGCAGCTGGAAACACCATATATTTT. Translating it yields CASSTDRAAGNTIYF.

The chain combines TRBV2 with TRBJ1-2; a possible D gene is TRBD1 (5 bases). In germline, CDR1 is SNHLY, CDR2 FYNNEI. There are 13 residues in the CDR3. The ends were cut back, 6 bases at V and 7 bases at J, with 15 bases in the middle. CDR3 coding DNA: TGTGCCAGCAGGCAGGGACTGTCCCTTGGCTACACCTTC. It specifies CASRQGLSLGYTF.

The chain links TRBV28 to TRBJ1-1; D gene unclear. The CDR3 is 15 amino acids. Trimming took off 4 bases at V and 1 base at J, with 13 bases between the two ends. CDR1 and CDR2 from the germline V gene are MDHEN and SYDVKM. The CDR3 protein is CASSSLPGKNTEAFF. CDR3 sequence (DNA): TGTGCCAGCAGTTCCCTTCCGGGGAAGAACACTGAAGCTTTCTTT.

The chain is built from TRBV7-9 and TRBJ1-4, with D unclear. The V gene's germline CDR1 is SEHNR and CDR2 FQNEAQ (reference sequence). V was pared by 1 base and J by 8 bases, with 8 bases between. The CDR3 consists of 13 residues. CDR3 loop: CASSLVGGEKLFF. The DNA for the CDR3 is TGTGCCAGCAGCTTAGTGGGAGGGGAAAAACTGTTTTTT.

The chain carries TRBV28 and TRBJ2-5; 7 bases line up with TRBD1. The CDR3 is 16 amino acids. The V and J ends lost 1 base and 4 bases, in that order; junction bases with no gene match: 9. Germline CDR1 is MDHEN and CDR2 is SYDVKM. Here the CDR3 reads CASSLFGQGEGETQYF. The CDR3 DNA reads TGTGCCAGCAGTTTATTCGGGCAGGGGGAAGGAGAGACCCAGTACTTC.

Comments on this clone: At one of its ends the junction is not consistent with the germline gene, which may arise from a read error. The rearrangement joins TRBV5-1 to TRBJ2-7; 7 nucleotides match TRBD1. The CDR3 totals 15 residues. In germline, CDR1 is SGHRS, CDR2 YFSETQ. The CDR3 is CASSNRTGWSYEQYF. CDR3 nucleotides: TGTGCCAGCAGCAACCGGACAGGATGGTCCTACGAGCAGTACTTC.

The chain is built from TRBV12-1 and TRBJ1-5; TRBD1, the table's D call, was not compared with the DNA. TRBV12-1 is a pseudogene. There are 15 residues in the CDR3. CDR3 bases: TGTGCCAGCAGCCCAGAGGGACAGAAAAATCAGCCCCAGCATTTT. Translation gives CASSPEGQKNQPQHF.

On this clone itself: In the same sample, other DNA sequences code for this CDR3. The chain couples TRBV18 to TRBJ1-1, with D maybe TRBD1 (6 bases). This CDR3 spans 15 amino acids. V gave up 6 bases and J gave up 10 bases, with 24 bases separating them. Germline CDR1 and CDR2: KGHSH and LQKENI. The CDR3 reads CASSPSGLTGGGAFF. Written as DNA, the CDR3 is TGTGCCAGCTCGCCATCAGGCCTCACGGGGGGCGGAGCTTTCTTT.

The chain has TRBV5-1 and TRBJ2-5; 10 nucleotides match TRBD1. V was clipped by 3 bases and J by 0 bases; unmatched bases: 2. Per germline, CDR1 SGHRS and CDR2 YFSETQ. This CDR3 contains 15 residues. The CDR3 region is CASSSGTGDQETQYF. The DNA of the CDR3 is TGCGCCAGCAGCTCCGGGACAGGGGACCAAGAGACCCAGTACTTC. The full variable domain, its missing parts supplied by reference TRBV5-1 and TRBJ2-5, is KAGVTQTPRYLIKTRGQQVTLSCSPISGHRSVSWYQQTPGQGLQFLFEYFSETQRNKGNFPGRFSGRQFSNSRSEMNVSTLELGDSALYLCASSSGTGDQETQYFGPGTRLLVL.

The CDR3 sequence: CASSITGQGARGNQPQHF. DNA for the CDR3: TGTGCCAGTAGTATAACGGGACAGGGAGCGAGGGGCAATCAGCCCCAGCATTTT. The chain carries TRBV19 and TRBJ1-5; 9 bases are a match to TRBD1. The CDR3 loop spans 18 amino acids. Germline values: CDR1 LNHDA, CDR2 SQIVND (reference sequence). The ends lost 2 bases at V and 2 bases at J; junction bases unmatched: 10.

This clone was detected only a few times. The chain couples TRBV5-1 to TRBJ1-1; possibly TRBD1 for D (5 bases). The ends were cut back, 1 base at V and 2 bases at J, with 9 bases in the middle. This CDR3 has 14 residues. Germline V gene sequence: CDR1 SGHRS, CDR2 YFSETQ. The CDR3 loop reads CASSLWGVNTEAFF. DNA of the CDR3: TGCGCCAGCAGCTTGTGGGGGGTAAACACTGAAGCTTTCTTT.

The chain joins TRBV28 to TRBJ2-5, with a tentative D call TRBD1 (6 bases). CDR1 is MDHEN and CDR2 is SYDVKM in the germline V gene. This CDR3 is built from 15 residues. Trimming left V 5 bases short and J 5 bases short, with 18 bases between. The CDR3 DNA is TGTGCCAGCAGTATTAACAGGGATTACAGGGAGACCCAGTACTTC. It encodes CASSINRDYRETQYF.

The genes are TRBV14 and TRBJ2-7; TRBD1 agrees at 7 bases. Germline V gives CDR1 SGHDN, CDR2 FVKESK. The CDR3 runs 15 residues. V gave up 4 bases and J gave up 0 bases; unmatched junction bases: 6. The CDR3 spells CASSPYRDSSYEQYF. As DNA, the CDR3 is TGTGCCAGCAGCCCCTACCGGGACAGCTCCTACGAGCAGTACTTC.

This clone was observed once. V gene TRBV7-6 combines with J gene TRBJ1-4; D may be TRBD1 (5 bases). This CDR3 has 15 amino acids. The V and J ends lost 2 bases and 5 bases respectively, with 12 bases between them. CDR1 is SGHVS, CDR2 FNYEAQ, per germline. This chain's CDR3 is CASSLIGGGNEKLFF. The CDR3 DNA is TGTGCCAGCAGCTTAATCGGGGGTGGAAATGAAAAACTGTTTTTT. Looking up the rest from reference TRBV7-6 and TRBJ1-4 gives the full variable domain: GAGVSQSPRYKVTKRGQDVALRCDPISGHVSLYWYRQALGQGPEFLTYFNYEAQQDKSGLPNDRFSAERPEGSISTLTIQRTEQRDSAMYRCASSLIGGGNEKLFFGSGTQLSVL.

The chain uses TRBV5-1 and TRBJ2-3; D is possibly TRBD2 (7 bases). Germline values: CDR1 SGHRS, CDR2 YFSETQ. This CDR3 spans 15 amino acids. The V gene lost 9 bases and the J gene lost 2 bases, with 19 bases spanning the gap. CDR3 DNA: TGCGCCACCTCAAGGGAGGGGGGATCCACAGATACGCAGTATTTT. This gives the protein CATSREGGSTDTQYF.

CDR3 sequence reads: CASSPFRGWWTEAFF. The CDR3 bases are TGTGCCAGTAGCCCGTTCAGGGGTTGGTGGACTGAAGCTTTCTTT. The gene calls are TRBV19 and TRBJ1-1, with D possibly being TRBD1 (6 bases). This CDR3 is built from 15 residues. Germline V gene sequence: CDR1 LNHDA, CDR2 SQIVND (reference sequence). V was clipped by 6 bases and J by 5 bases, with 19 bases between them.

V is TRBV6-5 and J is TRBJ1-3; D not resolved. With 4 bases removed from V and 9 bases from J, the gap between germline ends came to 16 bases. CDR3 size: 14 residues. From germline, CDR1 is MNHEY and CDR2 SVGAGI. The CDR3: CASSSVIHGGTIYF. The CDR3 DNA reads TGTGCCAGCAGTTCCGTAATACACGGCGGCACCATATATTTT.

The chain employs TRBV7-3 and TRBJ2-2; TRBD2 matches 9 bases. Losses at the gene ends were 1 base for V and 6 bases for J; bases not matched to a gene: 6. The CDR3 contains 16 residues. From germline, CDR1 is SGHTA and CDR2 FQGTGA. CDR3 residues: CASSLMGASGAGELFF. The CDR3 DNA sequence: TGTGCCAGCAGCTTAATGGGGGCTAGCGGGGCCGGGGAGCTGTTTTTT.

This chain connects TRBV9 to TRBJ2-2; the match to TRBD2 covers 7 bases. The CDR3 spans 16 residues. The ends lost 0 bases at V and 4 bases at J; junction bases unmatched: 6. CDR1 SGDLS and CDR2 YYNGEE come from the germline V gene. CDR3 sequence (DNA): TGTGCCAGCAGCGTAGACATGGTAGCGGGCACCGGGGAGCTGTTTTTT. Amino acids: CASSVDMVAGTGELFF.

The chain is built from TRBV6-1 and TRBJ1-1, with unresolved D. Per germline, CDR1 MNHNS and CDR2 SASEGT. The CDR3 totals 14 residues. V dropped 2 bases and J dropped 9 bases, with 16 bases sitting between them. CDR3 protein: CASSEPAERVQAFF. The CDR3 DNA sequence: TGTGCCAGCAGTGAACCTGCCGAACGAGTGCAAGCTTTCTTT.

This chain uses TRBV6-4 with TRBJ1-2; the D is unclear. CDR1 MRHNA and CDR2 SNTAGT come from the germline V gene. The CDR3 consists of 13 residues. V lost 1 base and J 4 bases, leaving 7 bases between the germline ends. CDR3 residues: CASSDFPGYGYTF. The CDR3 nucleotides read TGTGCCAGCAGTGACTTTCCAGGCTATGGCTACACCTTC.